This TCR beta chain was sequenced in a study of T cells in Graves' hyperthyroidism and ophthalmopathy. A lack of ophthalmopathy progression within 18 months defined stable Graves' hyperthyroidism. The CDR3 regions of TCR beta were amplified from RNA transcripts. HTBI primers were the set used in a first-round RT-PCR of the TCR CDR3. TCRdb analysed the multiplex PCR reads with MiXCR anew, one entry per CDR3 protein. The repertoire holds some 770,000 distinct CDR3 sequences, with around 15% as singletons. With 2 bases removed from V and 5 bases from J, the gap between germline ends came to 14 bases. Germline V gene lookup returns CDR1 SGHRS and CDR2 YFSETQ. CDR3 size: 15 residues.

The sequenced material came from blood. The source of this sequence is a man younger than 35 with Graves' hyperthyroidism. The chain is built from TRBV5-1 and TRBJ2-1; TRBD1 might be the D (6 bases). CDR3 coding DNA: TGCGCCAGCAGCTTAGGGGGTTTGGGTGACAATGAGCAGTTCTTC. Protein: CASSLGGLGDNEQFF.